What follows describes a single T cell receptor beta chain. The antigen remains unidentified. The germline gene is not matched at one end of the junction; a read error may be the cause. This CDR3 comprises 16 residues. The data stem from a study of CD8+CD57+ T cells in acquired aplastic anemia. Study details: Sorted CD4+ and CD8+ cells gave a mean 3.2 ug DNA, range roughly 0.19 to 27.4 ug.

Genomic DNA acted as the template from which TCR beta VDJ combination and CDR3 sequence profiling were carried out. In TCRdb, the reads were re-called with MiXCR into one record per CDR3 protein. Found here are a few hundred thousand distinct CDR3 sequences, 61% of them singletons; the top ten hold 25% to 30%. Study-wide results and limits: In CD8+ cells, Simpson's diversity showed no significant difference between patients and controls.

The receptor was derived from a human donor in good health. The sample consisted of sorted CD4+, CD8+, or CD8+CD57+ T cells (not recorded which) from PBMCs. The J gene is TRBJ2-1, the V gene TRBV12-3 or TRBV12-4; 13 bases are a match to TRBD2. The DNA of the CDR3 is TGTGCCAGCAGTTTTGACGGACTAGCGGGGGTACGTGAGCGGTTCTTC. It codes for CASSFDGLAGVRERFF.